This is a list of T cell receptor beta chains from one sample in a study of T cells after somatic rescue of genetic block. Produced via immunoSEQ multiplex PCR; TCRdb's table is partial and in-frame only. Of tens of thousands of clones in the sample, approximately 90% were seen once. Sequencing was performed on peripheral blood mononuclear cells (PBMCs). These TCRs come from a man aged 25-45 years. Both conserved end residues are trimmed from each CDR3. A D gene is named only where the DNA matches it firmly. A clone size is listed for some rows: how often the clone was seen (once, few, many), or a class if it is expanded.

d_call,v_call,clone_size,j_call,cdr3_aa
.,TRBV20-1,.,TRBJ2-1,SARRDGSEF
TRBD1,TRBV28,.,TRBJ1-5,ASSFSGGGNQPQH
TRBD2,TRBV5-1,.,TRBJ2-1,ASSRTSGYNEQF
.,TRBV27,.,TRBJ2-2,ASSFRDTGELF
.,TRBV7-9,once,TRBJ2-1,ASVRPGEPYNEQF
TRBD2,TRBV6-5,.,TRBJ2-3,ATSRGDYSTDTQY
.,TRBV27,.,TRBJ2-7,ASSSHRALEHHEQY
.,TRBV4-2,.,TRBJ1-6,ASSQGIGDNSPLH
.,TRBV7-3,.,TRBJ2-3,ASSLGGRTDTQY
.,TRBV6-1,.,TRBJ1-1,ASSEMGAF
TRBD2,TRBV2,.,TRBJ2-2,ASRYIAGVNTGELF
.,TRBV2,.,TRBJ1-3,ASSSSRVVGNTIY
.,TRBV5-1,.,TRBJ2-5,ASSLGGTETQY
.,TRBV25-1,.,TRBJ2-7,ASKGLGGYEQY
.,TRBV7-9,.,TRBJ1-2,ASSLALAGYGYT
TRBD1,TRBV7-9,.,TRBJ2-7,ASSSSWGTGAYEQY
TRBD1,TRBV14,.,TRBJ2-7,ASSRDGQGAFYEQY
.,TRBV5-1,.,TRBJ2-3,ASSSGARTDTQY
TRBD1,TRBV5-4,.,TRBJ2-7,ASSEGQGFLYEQY
.,TRBV4-1,.,TRBJ1-2,ASSQDRKGYT
.,TRBV19,.,TRBJ2-4,ASTEGPHLAKNIQY
.,TRBV6-5,.,TRBJ1-3,ASSTPGSGNTIY
.,TRBV2,.,TRBJ2-7,ASSEALPGPPP
.,TRBV7-2,.,TRBJ2-7,ASSLSPTYEQY
TRBD1,TRBV5-6,few,TRBJ1-5,ASSSRTGGAGSNQPQH
.,TRBV4-3,.,TRBJ1-2,ASSQDIESGYT
.,TRBV11-2,.,TRBJ1-4,ASSLRGVGREAEKLF
TRBD2,TRBV6-1,.,TRBJ2-5,ASTGGRVQETQY
.,TRBV11-2,.,TRBJ1-1,ASSPRRINTEAF
TRBD2,TRBV28,.,TRBJ2-7,ASRSTTSGSYEQY
.,TRBV28,.,TRBJ2-7,ASSRLTDYEQY
TRBD1,TRBV19,.,TRBJ1-4,ASSPGQGPSNEKLF
.,TRBV27,.,TRBJ2-5,ASSSILAETQY
.,TRBV5-5,.,TRBJ1-2,ASSPGGGNYGYT
TRBD1,TRBV30,.,TRBJ1-5,AWSPGGTQPQH
.,TRBV29-1,.,TRBJ1-2,SVAGGYGYT
TRBD2,TRBV28,.,TRBJ2-1,ASSFASGRNEQF
.,TRBV5-1,.,TRBJ2-7,ASSLETRDRSYEQY
.,TRBV4-1,.,TRBJ2-7,ASSQGDGSYEQY
.,TRBV30,few,TRBJ1-5,AWSANQNQPQH
TRBD1,TRBV30,.,TRBJ1-1,AWRDRGRTEAF
TRBD2,TRBV9,once,TRBJ2-1,ASSRSSGGANEQF
.,TRBV4-1,.,TRBJ2-1,ASSQSPGSRYYNEQF
.,TRBV11-2,.,TRBJ2-7,ASSVPGIPYEQY
.,TRBV30,.,TRBJ2-1,ACGWGRIDEQF
TRBD2,TRBV7-3,.,TRBJ2-3,ASSPHGGADTQY
.,TRBV6-5,.,TRBJ2-1,ASSSSGPNEQF
TRBD2,TRBV2,.,TRBJ2-5,ASRVGAGPQETQY
.,TRBV4-1,.,TRBJ2-5,ASSQDGLETQY
TRBD2,TRBV6-1,.,.,ASETSGGFYEQY
TRBD2,TRBV7-2,.,TRBJ2-5,ASSFSGGPQETQY
.,TRBV5-6,.,TRBJ2-7,ASSLRTQRPYEQY
TRBD2,TRBV18,.,TRBJ2-1,ASSPLAGGHDNEQF
TRBD1,TRBV18,.,TRBJ1-4,ASSPSQGTNEKLF
.,TRBV19,.,TRBJ2-1,ASSISAGSYNEQF
TRBD2,TRBV7-6,.,TRBJ2-7,ASSLGISGTYEQY
.,TRBV28,.,TRBJ2-1,ASSPYNEQF